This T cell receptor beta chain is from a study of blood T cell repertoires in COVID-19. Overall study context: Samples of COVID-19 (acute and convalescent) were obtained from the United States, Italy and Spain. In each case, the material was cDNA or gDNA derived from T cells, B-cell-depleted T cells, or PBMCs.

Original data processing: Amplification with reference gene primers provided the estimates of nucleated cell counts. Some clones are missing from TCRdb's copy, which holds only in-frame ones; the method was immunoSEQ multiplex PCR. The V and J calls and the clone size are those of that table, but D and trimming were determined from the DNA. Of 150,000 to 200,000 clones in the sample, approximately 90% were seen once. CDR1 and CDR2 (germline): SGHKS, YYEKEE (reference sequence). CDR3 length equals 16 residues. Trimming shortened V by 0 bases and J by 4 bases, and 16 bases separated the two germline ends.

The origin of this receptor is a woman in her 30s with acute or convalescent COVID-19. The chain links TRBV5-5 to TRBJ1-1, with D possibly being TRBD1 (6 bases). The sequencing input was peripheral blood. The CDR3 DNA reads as TGTGCCAGCAGCTTGGCTTCGCCAGGGGCTTCCACTGAAGCTTTCTTT. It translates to CASSLASPGASTEAFF.